The clone carrying this TCR beta chain has more than one count but fewer than ten. The data belong to a study of CD8+ T cells in alopecia areata. Across the study: Those treated were given oral tofacitinib at 5 to 10 mg twice daily.

Investigators isolated RNA and reverse transcribed it into cDNA to act as the sequencing template. Profiling relied on immunoSEQ multiplex PCR, and the TCRdb table lists in-frame clones only, not all of them. The table lists about 150,000 clones, around half of them singletons, with roughly a fifth in the top ten. J gave up 1 base and V 5 bases, and 10 bases lay outside the gene matches. Germline lookup yields CDR1 LNHNV and CDR2 YYDKDF (reference sequence). The CDR3 is 17 amino acids. This receptor was identified in a human donor with alopecia areata. The V gene is TRBV15, the J gene TRBJ2-3, with 9 bases that match TRBD1. The sample consisted of CD8+ T cells sorted from blood, taken at week 0. CDR3: CATSRSVGTGRTDTQYF. CDR3 DNA: TGTGCCACCAGCCGAAGCGTGGGGACAGGGCGCACAGATACGCAGTATTTT. Looking up the rest from reference TRBV15 and TRBJ2-3 gives the full variable domain: DAMVIQNPRYQVTQFGKPVTLSCSQTLNHNVMYWYQQKSSQAPKLLFHYYDKDFNNEADTPDNFQSRRPNTSFCFLDIRSPGLGDTAMYLCATSRSVGTGRTDTQYFGPGTRLTVL.